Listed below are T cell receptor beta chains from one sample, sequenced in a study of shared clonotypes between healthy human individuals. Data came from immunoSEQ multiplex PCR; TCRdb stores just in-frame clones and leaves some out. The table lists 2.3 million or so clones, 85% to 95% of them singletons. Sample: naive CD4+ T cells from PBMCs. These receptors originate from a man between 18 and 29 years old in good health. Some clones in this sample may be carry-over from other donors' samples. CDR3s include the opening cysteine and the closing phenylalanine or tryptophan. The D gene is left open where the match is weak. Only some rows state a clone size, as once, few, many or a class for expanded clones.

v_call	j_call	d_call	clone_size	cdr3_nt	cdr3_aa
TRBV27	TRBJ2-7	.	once	TGTGCCAGCAGTTTATCTGGGGTCAGGAGCTCCTACGAGCAGTACTTC	CASSLSGVRSSYEQYF
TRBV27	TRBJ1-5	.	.	TGTGCCAGCAGAACACGGGCAGTACCAAATCAGCCCCAGCATTTT	CASRTRAVPNQPQHF
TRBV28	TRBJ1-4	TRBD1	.	TGTGCCAGCAGCAAAACAGGGGCTAATGAAAAACTGTTTTTT	CASSKTGANEKLFF
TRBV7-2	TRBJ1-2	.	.	TGTGCCAGCAGCAGGGGAAACTATGGCTACACCTTC	CASSRGNYGYTF
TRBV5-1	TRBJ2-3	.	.	TGCGCCAGTGGAGCGGGTAGAAACCTAGGAGATACGCAGTATTTT	CASGAGRNLGDTQYF
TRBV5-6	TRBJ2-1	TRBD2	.	TGTGCCAGCAGCTTACTAGCGGGGGGACACAATGAGCAGTTCTTC	CASSLLAGGHNEQFF
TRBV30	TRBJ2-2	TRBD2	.	TGTGCCTGGAGCCTTTGGACTAGCTATGATAGCGGGGAGCTGTTTTTT	CAWSLWTSYDSGELFF
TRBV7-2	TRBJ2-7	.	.	TGTGCCAGCAGCTTAGGAGCAGCACCTACCTACGAGCAGTACTTC	CASSLGAAPTYEQYF
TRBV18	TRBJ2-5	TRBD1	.	TGTGCCAGCTCGCCCGACAGGGGCCAAGAGACCCAGTACTTC	CASSPDRGQETQYF
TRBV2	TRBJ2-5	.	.	TGTGCCAGCAGTGTACAAGAGACCCAGTACTTC	CASSVQETQYF
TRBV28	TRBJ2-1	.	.	TGTGCCAGCAGTTTAATTTTAGCGGAATACAATGAGCAGTTCTTC	CASSLILAEYNEQFF
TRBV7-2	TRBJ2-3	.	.	TGTGCCAGCCTCCGGGACTCCTCGGGGGATACGCAGTATTTT	CASLRDSSGDTQYF
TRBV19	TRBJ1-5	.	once	TGTGCCAGTAGTATAAGTGGCGGAGTTATCAATCAGCCCCAGCATTTT	CASSISGGVINQPQHF
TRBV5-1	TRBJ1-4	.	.	TGCGCCAGCAGCGAAGCACAGGTTAATGAAAAACTGTTTTTT	CASSEAQVNEKLFF
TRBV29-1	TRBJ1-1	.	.	TGCAGCGCGGAGAACACTGAAGCTTTCTTT	CSAENTEAFF
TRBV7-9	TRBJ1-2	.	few	TGTGCCAGCAGCCCCGACAGCTACTATGGCTACACCTTC	CASSPDSYYGYTF
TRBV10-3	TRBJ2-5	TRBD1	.	TGTGCCATCAGTGAGCCCAGACAGGGCCGGGAGACCCAGTACTTC	CAISEPRQGRETQYF
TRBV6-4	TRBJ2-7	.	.	TGTGCCAGCAGTCAAATGCCCGGGACAAGATCCTACGAGCAGTACTTC	CASSQMPGTRSYEQYF
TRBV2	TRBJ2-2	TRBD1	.	TGTGCCAGCACGGGACAGGGGAGGGACGGGGAGCTGTTTTTT	CASTGQGRDGELFF
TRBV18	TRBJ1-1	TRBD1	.	TGTGCCAGCTCACTATTACCGGGACAGGGGGTAGTGGGCACTGAAGCTTTCTTT	CASSLLPGQGVVGTEAFF
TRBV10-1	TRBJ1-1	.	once	TGCGCCAGCAGTCGGGACCCAAGGAGCACTGAAGCTTTCTTT	CASSRDPRSTEAFF
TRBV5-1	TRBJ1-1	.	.	TGCGCCAGCAGCAGCCAAGGTGGGAACACTGAAGCTTTCTTT	CASSSQGGNTEAFF
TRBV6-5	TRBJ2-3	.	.	TGTGCCAGCAGTTATGGTTCGGCGCGAAGCACAGATACGCAGTATTTT	CASSYGSARSTDTQYF
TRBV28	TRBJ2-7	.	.	TGTGCCAGCAGTTCCTTATACAGGGCTTACGAGCAGTACTTC	CASSSLYRAYEQYF
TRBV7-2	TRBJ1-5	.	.	TGTGCCAGCAGCTTCGGGGGGGCCGGGGATCAGCCCCAGCATTTT	CASSFGGAGDQPQHF
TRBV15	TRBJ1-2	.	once	TGTGCCACCAGCCTCAACAGGGTAGGGGGCTACACCTTC	CATSLNRVGGYTF
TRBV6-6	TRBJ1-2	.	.	TGTGCCAGCAGTTACTCGGTCACGGGCGCTAACTATGGCTACACCTTC	CASSYSVTGANYGYTF
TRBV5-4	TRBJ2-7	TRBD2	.	TGTGCCAGCAGCGCGGGACTAGCGGGAGGTCGGGACGAGCAGTACTTC	CASSAGLAGGRDEQYF
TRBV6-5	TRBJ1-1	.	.	TGTGCCAGCAACCCGGGGGGGGGCCTGAACACTGAAGCTTTCTTT	CASNPGGGLNTEAFF
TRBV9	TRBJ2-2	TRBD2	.	TGTGCCAGCAGCGTAGGGGGCGGGAGGCTCCCCGGGGAGCTGTTTTTT	CASSVGGGRLPGELFF
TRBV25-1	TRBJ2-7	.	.	TGTGCCAGCAGTTGGGTCCGCGAGCAGTACTTC	CASSWVREQYF
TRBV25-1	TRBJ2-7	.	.	TGTGCCAGCAGTGAAACGACAGGCTCCTACGAGCAGTACTTC	CASSETTGSYEQYF
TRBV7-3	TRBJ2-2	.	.	TGTGCCAGCAGCCCCTGGGGGTCCGGGGAGCTGTTTTTT	CASSPWGSGELFF
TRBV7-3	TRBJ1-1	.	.	TGTGCCAGCAGCTTAAACCTGGGGGGGACTGAAGCTTTCTTT	CASSLNLGGTEAFF
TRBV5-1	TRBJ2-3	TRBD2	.	TGCGCCAGCACCCTCCTCCCGGGACTAATCACAGATACGCAGTATTTT	CASTLLPGLITDTQYF
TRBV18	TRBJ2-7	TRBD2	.	TGTGCCAGCTCGGCGGGCGGGAGAATCTACGAGCAGTACTTC	CASSAGGRIYEQYF
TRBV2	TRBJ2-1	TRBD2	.	TGTGCCAGCACGTTGCAGGGACTAGCCTACAATGAGCAGTTCTTC	CASTLQGLAYNEQFF
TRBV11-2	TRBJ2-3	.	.	TGTGCCAGCAGCTTAGTTCGGCGGTTGGAGGATACGCAGTATTTT	CASSLVRRLEDTQYF
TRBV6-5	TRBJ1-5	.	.	TGTGCCAGCAGCACGCGGGGGACGCAGCCCCAGCATTTT	CASSTRGTQPQHF
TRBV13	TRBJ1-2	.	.	TGTGCCAGCAGCACGTCGACGGGTGGAGGTGGAGAATACTATGGCTACACCTTC	CASSTSTGGGGEYYGYTF
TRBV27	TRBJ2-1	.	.	TGTGCCAGCAGTTTATGGGGTAGAGGGGGCAATGAGCAGTTCTTC	CASSLWGRGGNEQFF
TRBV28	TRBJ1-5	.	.	TGTGCCAGCGGCTGGATTGGTCAGCCCCAGCATTTT	CASGWIGQPQHF